Presented here are 13 T cell receptor beta chains from one specimen sequenced in a study of cytomegalovirus exposure and HLA in healthy donors (dated by TCRdb to the late 2010s). Receptor libraries were prepared by the immunoSEQ multiplex PCR assay. A mixture of 60 forward primers for TCR Vbeta segments and 13 reverse primers for TCR Jbeta segments was used in the multiplex PCR. TCRdb carries this immuneACCESS record with in-frame sequences only. Its versions omit some clonotypes, under half of them owing to an unresolved V gene in the studies checked, with the rest unexplained. The sample data list 90,000 to 110,000 clones, and approximately 82% of these were observed just once. The ten largest make up 7.5% to 9% of the sample. Source material: PBMCs. These receptor sequences come from a man aged 35-49 years in good health and CMV-seropositive.

This chain uses TRBV11-2 with TRBJ2-5; D perhaps matches TRBD1 (6 bases). This CDR3 has 18 residues. Germline lookup yields CDR1 SGHAT and CDR2 FQNNGV. V dropped 1 base and J dropped 7 bases, with 25 bases sitting between them. Here the CDR3 DNA reads TGTGCCAGCAGCTTAGGAGGTTTGGGTAGCTCGCACAGGGCGACCCAGTACTTC. Amino acid sequence: CASSLGGLGSSHRATQYF. Full variable domain (missing parts from reference TRBV11-2 and TRBJ2-5): EAGVAQSPRYKIIEKRQSVAFWCNPISGHATLYWYQQILGQGPKLLIQFQNNGVVDDSQLPKDRFSAERLKGVDSTLKIQPAKLEDSAVYLCASSLGGLGSSHRATQYFGPGTRLLVL.

The V gene is TRBV28, the J gene TRBJ1-6; no clear D gene. Germline-derived CDR1 and CDR2 are MDHEN and SYDVKM. CDR3 length: 14 amino acids. The germline V and J ends were trimmed by 10 bases and 2 bases, with 12 bases remaining between them. The CDR3 protein is CAITSGTYNSPLHF. CDR3 in DNA: TGTGCCATTACAAGCGGAACCTATAATTCACCCCTCCACTTT.

This rearrangement joins TRBV2 to TRBJ2-7; D might be TRBD2 (5 bases). CDR1 and CDR2 (germline): SNHLY, FYNNEI. This CDR3 comprises 12 residues. V was shortened by 7 bases and J by 5 bases, with 12 bases between the two germline ends. The CDR3: CASTITRNEQYF. CDR3 DNA: TGTGCCAGCACTATCACTAGGAACGAGCAGTACTTC. Complete variable domain (other parts from reference TRBV2 and TRBJ2-7): EPEVTQTPSHQVTQMGQEVILRCVPISNHLYFYWYRQILGQKVEFLVSFYNNEISEKSEIFDDQFSVERPDGSNFTLKIRSTKLEDSAMYFCASTITRNEQYFGPGTRLTVT.

This chain links TRBV6-5 with TRBJ2-7; 8 nucleotides line up with TRBD2. This CDR3 is built from 14 residues. Germline trimming cut 5 bases from V and 3 bases from J; bases unmatched to any gene: 6. The germline V gene has CDR1 MNHEY and CDR2 SVGAGI. The CDR3 region has the DNA TGTGCCAGCAGTACCCCGGGACTAGACTACGAGCAGTACTTC. Residues: CASSTPGLDYEQYF.

The rearrangement uses TRBV19 and TRBJ2-5; 11 bases are a match to TRBD1. The CDR3 is 16 residues long. V lost 5 bases to trimming and J lost 3 bases; unmatched junction nucleotides: 8. CDR1 is LNHDA and CDR2 is SQIVND in the germline V gene (reference sequence). The CDR3 DNA sequence: TGTGCCAGTAGTTCGCTGGACAGGGGGCTGGAAGAGACCCAGTACTTC. Translated, it gives CASSSLDRGLEETQYF.

The V gene is TRBV7-2, the J gene TRBJ1-1, with 7 bases that match TRBD1. There are 16 residues in the CDR3. The J segment lost 5 bases and the V segment lost 3 bases, leaving 12 bases of the junction unmatched. Per germline, CDR1 SGHTA and CDR2 FQGNSA. CDR3 bases: TGTGCCAGCAGCTTGACGGGCCCCAGGGGGGTTACTGAAGCTTTCTTT. This codes for CASSLTGPRGVTEAFF.

This chain links TRBV6-6 with TRBJ2-1; D not resolved. Germline V gene lookup returns CDR1 MNHNY and CDR2 SVGAGI (reference sequence). With 2 bases removed from V and 4 bases from J, the gap between germline ends came to 9 bases. CDR3 length: 14 amino acids. CDR3 sequence: CASSYGPGYNEQFF. The CDR3 DNA reads as TGTGCCAGCAGTTACGGTCCAGGTTACAATGAGCAGTTCTTC.

This clone was detected only once. This sequence joins TRBV19 and TRBJ1-5; D gene ambiguous. CDR3 length: 16 residues. V was clipped by 0 bases and J by 2 bases, with 11 bases between them. CDR1 and CDR2 (germline): LNHDA, SQIVND (reference sequence). The CDR3 bases are TGTGCCAGTAGTATAGATAAGACCGGGGGCAATCAGCCCCAGCATTTT. Translated, it gives CASSIDKTGGNQPQHF. The whole variable domain, remainder taken from reference TRBV19 and TRBJ1-5, is DGGITQSPKYLFRKEGQNVTLSCEQNLNHDAMYWYRQDPGQGLRLIYYSQIVNDFQKGDIAEGYSVSREKKESFPLTVTSAQKNPTAFYLCASSIDKTGGNQPQHFGDGTRLSIL.

This clone was counted a single time. V gene TRBV7-3 combines with J gene TRBJ1-3; D uncertain. Germline-derived CDR1 and CDR2 are SGHTA and FQGTGA. There are 15 residues in the CDR3. Trimming took 5 bases from V and 1 from J, leaving 12 bases between them. CDR3 amino acids: CASSPSSGSGNTIYF. The CDR3 region has the DNA TGTGCCAGCAGCCCCTCGTCGGGATCTGGAAACACCATATATTTT.

The rearrangement links TRBV10-3 to TRBJ1-2; tentatively, D is TRBD1 (6 bases). Germline V CDR1 and CDR2: ENHRY, SYGVKD. The CDR3 runs 15 residues. V was clipped by 0 bases and J by 1 base, with 9 bases between them. CDR3 in DNA: TGTGCCATCAGTGAGTCGTGGACAGATAACTATGGCTACACCTTC. Protein: CAISESWTDNYGYTF.

The genes are TRBV7-9 and TRBJ2-3; 9 bases line up with TRBD1. This CDR3 has 15 residues. Germline V gene sequence: CDR1 SEHNR, CDR2 FQNEAQ (reference sequence). With 2 bases clipped from V and 2 bases from J, the junction kept 2 bases outside the gene matches. The CDR3 bases are TGTGCCAGCAGCTTAAGGGACAGGGCCACAGATACGCAGTATTTT. Translated, it gives CASSLRDRATDTQYF.

CDR3 sequence: CSVGQGSGYGYTF. In nucleotides, the CDR3 is TGCAGCGTCGGACAGGGGTCGGGCTATGGCTACACCTTC. V gene TRBV29-1 combines with J gene TRBJ1-2; 9 bases match TRBD1. This CDR3 has 13 amino acids. Trimming cost V 6 bases and J 4 bases; bases outside gene matches: 6. Germline assignment: CDR1 SQVTM and CDR2 ANQGSEA.

J is TRBJ2-1 and V is TRBV29-1; 7 bases align to TRBD1. Germline CDR1 SQVTM, CDR2 ANQGSEA. The CDR3 is made up of 13 amino acids. Germline trimming cut 4 bases from V and 6 bases from J; bases unmatched to any gene: 6. CDR3 sequence reads: CSVVTGSRNEQFF. The DNA of the CDR3 is TGCAGCGTTGTGACAGGGTCCCGCAATGAGCAGTTCTTC.